This passage covers 8 T cell receptor beta chains from one sample sequenced in a study of blood T cell repertoires in COVID-19. Only in-frame clones appear in the TCRdb table, and some are missing; sequencing was by immunoSEQ multiplex PCR. The table has more than 60,000 clones, about 83% seen once. The source material was peripheral blood. All receptors derive from a man in his fifties or sixties with acute or convalescent COVID-19.

The chain recombines TRBV10-1 with TRBJ2-3; 12 bases agree with TRBD2. Germline V CDR1 and CDR2: WNHNN, SYGVQD (reference sequence). The ends lost 3 bases at V and 3 bases at J; junction bases unmatched: 4. CDR3 size: 16 residues. The CDR3 protein is CASSDLAGGPTDTQYF. The CDR3 nucleotides are TGCGCCAGCAGTGACCTAGCGGGAGGGCCGACAGATACGCAGTATTTT.

This clone was found a few times. The chain recombines TRBV7-2 with TRBJ1-3, with 8 bases lining up with TRBD1. J was trimmed by 4 bases and V by 2 bases; bases with no gene match: 4. CDR1 and CDR2 (germline): SGHTA, FQGNSA. The CDR3 spans 15 residues. Here the CDR3 DNA reads TGTGCCAGCAGCTTAAGCAGGGGGCGAGGAAACACCATATATTTT. Residues: CASSLSRGRGNTIYF.

The V call is TRBV27, the J call TRBJ2-1; maybe TRBD1 (7 bases). The CDR3 is made up of 15 amino acids. Looked up from germline, CDR1 is MNHEY and CDR2 is SMNVEV (reference sequence). V lost 6 bases, J lost 4 bases, and 16 bases lay in between. In DNA, the CDR3 is TGTGCCAGCAGCCAGGGGGACTTCATTTACAATGAGCAGTTCTTC. Amino acids: CASSQGDFIYNEQFF.

The V gene is TRBV18, the J gene TRBJ1-6, with 10 bases matching TRBD1. The CDR3 is made up of 15 amino acids. Germline CDR1 is KGHSH and CDR2 is LQKENI. The V and J ends lost 6 bases and 5 bases, in that order; junction bases with no gene match: 4. Here the CDR3 reads CASSPGQGNNSPLHF. The CDR3 DNA is TGTGCCAGCTCCCCGGGACAGGGGAATAATTCACCCCTCCACTTT.

The CDR3 region is CASSLGTGFTGELFF. The CDR3 DNA reads TGTGCCAGCAGCTTAGGGACAGGGTTCACCGGGGAGCTGTTTTTT. V and J are TRBV7-6 and TRBJ2-2, with TRBD1 matching over 8 bases. CDR1 and CDR2 from the germline V gene are SGHVS and FNYEAQ. J lost 4 bases, V lost 1 base, and 2 bases had no gene match. The CDR3 extends over 15 amino acids.

The V call is TRBV19, the J call TRBJ1-5, with 9 bases fitting TRBD1. CDR1 and CDR2 (germline): LNHDA, SQIVND (reference sequence). Trimming removed 8 bases from V and 0 bases from J; junction bases left unmatched: 5. The CDR3 loop spans 15 amino acids. The CDR3 nucleotides read TGTGCCAGTGGGGACAGGGTAAATAGCAATCAGCCCCAGCATTTT. Its protein product is CASGDRVNSNQPQHF.

This sequence joins TRBV28 and TRBJ2-3; perhaps TRBD1 as D (6 bases). Trimming took 3 bases from V and 6 from J, leaving 16 bases between them. The CDR3 length is 15 residues. Germline lookup yields CDR1 MDHEN and CDR2 SYDVKM. CDR3 residues: CASSLGARGSDTQYF. The CDR3 nucleotides read TGTGCCAGCAGTTTGGGGGCTCGGGGTTCGGATACGCAGTATTTT.

The chain carries TRBV7-9 and TRBJ1-1; tentative D call: TRBD1 (5 bases). Trimming shortened V by 5 bases and J by 3 bases, and 13 bases separated the two germline ends. This CDR3 comprises 14 residues. The germline CDR1 and CDR2 sequences are SEHNR and FQNEAQ (reference sequence). The CDR3 nucleotides are TGTGCCAGCAGCCAATTTAAACAGGACACTGAAGCTTTCTTT. This gives the protein CASSQFKQDTEAFF.